The source of this T cell receptor beta chain is a study of kidney transplant recipient with SARS-CoV-2 infection (dated by TCRdb to the early 2020s). The run used an Illumina MiSeq. Profiling of the peripheral T cell repertoire was carried out for human TCRbeta genes. Turning to the authors' computational methods: Differential clonotype abundance was tested with beta-binomial modelling to account for variability over time. Expanded clonotypes were checked against the ImmuneCODE reference database of SARS-CoV-2-associated TCRs and mapped to regions of the viral genome. Further repertoire analyses covered TRBV gene usage, CDR3 length, CDR3 amino acid overlap between time points, clonotype abundance distributions and Jaccard similarity. The public reads were quality trimmed at Q25 with fastp and then assembled into clones with MiXCR by TCRdb, keeping productive beta chains. All rows with the same CDR3 protein become a single entry with the most common DNA and genes. TCRdb's processing, not the authors', yielded these V and J calls. The sample data list fewer than 250,000 distinct CDR3 sequences, and around 28% of these were observed just once. The top ten clonotypes cover under 7.5% of the sample.

The V end loses 3 bases and the J end loses 4 bases, and a stretch of 21 bases separates them. Its CDR3 holds 17 amino acids, cysteine through phenylalanine. The sequence is cut down to CDR3 DNA, 51 bases in frame from base 1. CDR1 and CDR2, looked up from the germline V gene, are MNHNS and SASEGT. The time point label here, explained by the study, means: pre-pandemic baseline sample and day 111 after first positive SARS-CoV-2 test. The sample holds many counts of this clonotype. The antigen it recognizes is unknown. No base-level quality is on record; no much larger clone is a single base apart. The source is a male patient aged 25 to 39 who had COVID-19 and was a kidney transplant recipient. After a transplant, some of the T cells may come from the graft donor. Recombination linked TRBV6-1 to TRBJ1-2; no D gene can be assigned with confidence. The sample in question was a blood sample, obtained at baseline and around day 120 from a kidney transplant recipient. The DNA sequence follows: TGTGCCAGCAGTGATATAAACTCTATGCGAAAGACCTATGGCTACACCTTC. This yields the protein CASSDINSMRKTYGYTF.